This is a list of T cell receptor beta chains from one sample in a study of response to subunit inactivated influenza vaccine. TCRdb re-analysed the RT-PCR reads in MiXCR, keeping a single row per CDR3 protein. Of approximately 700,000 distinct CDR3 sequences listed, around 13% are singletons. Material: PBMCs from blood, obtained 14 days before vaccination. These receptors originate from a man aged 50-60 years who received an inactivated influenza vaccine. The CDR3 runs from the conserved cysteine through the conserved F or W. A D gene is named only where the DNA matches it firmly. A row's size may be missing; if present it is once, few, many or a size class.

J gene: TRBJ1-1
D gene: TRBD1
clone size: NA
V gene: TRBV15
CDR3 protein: CATSRGTGQASAEAFF
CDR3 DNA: TGTGCCACCAGCAGGGGCACGGGACAGGCCTCCGCTGAAGCTTTCTTT

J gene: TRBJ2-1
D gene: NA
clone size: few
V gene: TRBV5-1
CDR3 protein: CASKIDNNEQFF
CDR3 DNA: TGCGCCAGCAAAATCGACAACAATGAGCAGTTCTTC

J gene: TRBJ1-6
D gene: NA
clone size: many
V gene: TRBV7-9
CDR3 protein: CATKRPGENSPLHF
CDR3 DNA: TGTGCCACCAAGCGTCCGGGGGAGAATTCACCCCTCCACTTT

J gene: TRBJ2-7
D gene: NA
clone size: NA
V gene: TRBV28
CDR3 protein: CASSVQGRNEQYF
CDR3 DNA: TGTGCCAGCAGTGTACAGGGAAGGAACGAGCAGTACTTC

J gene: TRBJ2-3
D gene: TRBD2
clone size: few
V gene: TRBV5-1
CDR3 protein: CASSLGGSSGSDTQYF
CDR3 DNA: TGCGCCAGCAGCTTGGGCGGGTCTAGCGGGAGTGATACGCAGTATTTT

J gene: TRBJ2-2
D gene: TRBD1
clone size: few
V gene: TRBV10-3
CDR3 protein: CASDPGTGARGGELFF
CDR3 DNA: TGTGCCAGTGACCCCGGGACAGGCGCGAGGGGCGGGGAGCTGTTTTTT

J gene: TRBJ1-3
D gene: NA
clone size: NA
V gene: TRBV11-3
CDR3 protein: CATHRESVGNTIYF
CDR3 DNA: TGTGCCACTCACAGGGAATCGGTTGGAAACACCATATATTTT

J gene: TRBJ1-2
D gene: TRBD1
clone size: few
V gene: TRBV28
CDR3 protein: CASRPVPGQKGYGYTF
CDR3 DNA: TGTGCCAGCCGCCCGGTCCCGGGACAGAAGGGCTATGGCTACACCTTC

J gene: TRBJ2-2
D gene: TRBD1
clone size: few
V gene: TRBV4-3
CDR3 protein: CASSSRRGTGVPAGELFF
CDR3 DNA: TGCGCCAGCAGCTCAAGGAGGGGGACAGGGGTACCAGCCGGGGAGCTGTTTTTT

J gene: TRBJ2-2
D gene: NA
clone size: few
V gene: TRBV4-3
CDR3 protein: CASSQDKWPGNTGELFF
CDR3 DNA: TGCGCCAGCAGCCAAGATAAATGGCCAGGGAACACCGGGGAGCTGTTTTTT

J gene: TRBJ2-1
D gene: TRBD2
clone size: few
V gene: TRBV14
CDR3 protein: CASSQAAGDSFF
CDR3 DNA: TGTGCCAGCAGCCAAGCAGCGGGAGATAGTTTCTTC

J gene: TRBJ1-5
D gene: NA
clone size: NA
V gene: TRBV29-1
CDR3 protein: CSGPPGGAGKSQPQHF
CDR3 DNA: TGCAGCGGGCCCCCCGGGGGCGCCGGTAAAAGTCAGCCCCAGCATTTT

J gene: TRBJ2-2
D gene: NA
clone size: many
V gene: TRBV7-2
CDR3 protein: CASSLGGGATRTGELFF
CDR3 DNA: TGTGCCAGCAGCTTAGGGGGGGGCGCGACCCGCACCGGGGAGCTGTTTTTT

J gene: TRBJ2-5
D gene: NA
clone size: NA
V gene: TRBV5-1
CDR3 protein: CASRRLVSGETQYF
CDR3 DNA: TGCGCCAGCAGAAGACTAGTCTCGGGTGAGACCCAGTACTTC